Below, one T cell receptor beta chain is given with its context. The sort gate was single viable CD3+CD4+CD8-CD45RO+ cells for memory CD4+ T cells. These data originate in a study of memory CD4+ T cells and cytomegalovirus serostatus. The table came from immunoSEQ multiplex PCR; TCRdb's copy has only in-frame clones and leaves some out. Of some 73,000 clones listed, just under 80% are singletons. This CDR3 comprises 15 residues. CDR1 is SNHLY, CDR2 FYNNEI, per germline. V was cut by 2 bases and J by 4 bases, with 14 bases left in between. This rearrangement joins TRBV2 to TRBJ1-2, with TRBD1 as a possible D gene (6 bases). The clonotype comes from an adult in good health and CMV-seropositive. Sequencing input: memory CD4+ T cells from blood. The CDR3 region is CASSEYREAIYGYTF. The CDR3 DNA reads TGTGCCAGCAGTGAATACAGGGAAGCAATCTATGGCTACACCTTC.